This is a list of T cell receptor beta chains from one sample in a study of blood T cell repertoires in COVID-19. Using immunoSEQ multiplex PCR, the repertoire was profiled, and TCRdb retains in-frame clones only, with some absent. Of approximately 300,000 clones in the sample, roughly 90% were seen once. Sequencing input: peripheral blood. Receptors were obtained from a woman between 40 and 55 years old with COVID-19, enrolled during active disease. CDR3s include the opening cysteine and the closing phenylalanine or tryptophan. Each record gives: J gene, V gene, D gene, clone size, CDR3 protein, CDR3 DNA. The D gene is left open where the match is weak. The size entry is marked missing in some rows and otherwise reads once, few, many or a size class.

>TRBJ1-1|TRBV2|TRBD1|-
CASGKGQPNTEAFF
TGTGCCAGCGGAAAGGGACAGCCGAACACTGAAGCTTTCTTT
>TRBJ1-4|TRBV7-2|-|-
CASSLGGRQYEKLFF
TGTGCCAGCAGCTTAGGAGGTAGACAGTACGAAAAACTGTTTTTT
>TRBJ1-1|TRBV20-1|-|-
CSARSTEAFF
TGCAGTGCCCGTTCCACTGAAGCTTTCTTT
>TRBJ1-5|TRBV5-1|-|-
CASSLNGLQGDHNSNQPQHF
TGCGCCAGCAGCTTGAATGGTTTGCAGGGCGATCATAATAGCAATCAGCCCCAGCATTTT
>TRBJ1-1|TRBV6-6|TRBD1|-
CASRATGLLNTEAFF
TGTGCCAGCAGGGCGACAGGGCTCCTGAACACTGAAGCTTTCTTT
>TRBJ1-6|TRBV5-1|TRBD1|-
CASRLGQYNSPLHF
TGCGCCAGCAGACTGGGACAGTATAATTCACCCCTCCACTTT
>TRBJ1-3|TRBV28|-|once
CASKDSRSGNTIYF
TGTGCCAGCAAGGACAGCCGATCTGGAAACACCATATATTTT
>TRBJ1-1|TRBV7-6|-|-
CASSLRRSGSLFSWGNTEAFF
TGTGCCAGCAGCTTAAGAAGGAGCGGCAGTTTGTTTTCTTGGGGGAACACTGAAGCTTTCTTT
>TRBJ2-2|TRBV7-3|TRBD1|-
CASSLTGTVNTGELFF
TGTGCCAGCAGCTTAACGGGGACAGTGAACACCGGGGAGCTGTTTTTT
>TRBJ2-3|TRBV5-1|-|-
CASSLGQTGTDTQYF
TGCGCCAGCAGCTTGGGACAAACGGGGACAGATACGCAGTATTTT
>TRBJ1-1|TRBV7-2|TRBD1|-
CASSPKQGGTEAFF
TGTGCCAGCAGCCCGAAACAGGGGGGCACTGAAGCTTTCTTT
>TRBJ2-1|TRBV7-3|TRBD2|-
CASSLGTSGRWSSYNEQFF
TGTGCCAGCAGCTTAGGGACTAGCGGGAGGTGGAGCTCCTACAATGAGCAGTTCTTC
>TRBJ1-6|TRBV27|-|once
CASSFKTPTQGGSSYNSPLHF
TGTGCCAGCAGTTTCAAGACCCCCACCCAGGGTGGTAGCTCCTATAATTCACCCCTCCACTTT
>TRBJ1-4|TRBV11-2|TRBD1|once
CASSPPGQITRANEKLFF
TGTGCCAGCAGCCCCCCGGGACAGATAACTCGGGCCAATGAAAAACTGTTTTTT
>TRBJ1-5|TRBV5-6|TRBD1|-
CASSSGTGRNQPQHF
TGTGCCAGCAGCTCCGGGACAGGGCGCAATCAGCCCCAGCATTTT
>TRBJ1-1|TRBV28|TRBD1|once
CASSLTGSTEAFF
TGTGCCAGCAGTTTGACAGGGAGCACTGAAGCTTTCTTT
>TRBJ2-7|TRBV4-3|TRBD1|once
CASSQSSGQGAEGLSYEQYF
TGCGCCAGCAGCCAGTCGTCCGGACAGGGGGCAGAGGGTCTCTCCTACGAGCAGTACTTC
>TRBJ2-7|TRBV6-6|-|-
CASRTRVTYEQYF
TGTGCCAGCAGGACGCGGGTAACCTACGAGCAGTACTTC
>TRBJ2-7|TRBV3-1/TRBV3-2|-|-
CASSQGGPYEQYF
TGTGCCAGCAGCCAAGGGGGGCCCTACGAGCAGTACTTC
>TRBJ2-3|TRBV7-2|-|once
CASSLAEATDTQYF
TGTGCCAGCAGCTTAGCGGAGGCAACAGATACGCAGTATTTT
>TRBJ2-2|TRBV28|-|few
CASSKLANTGELFF
TGTGCCAGCAGTAAACTCGCGAACACCGGGGAGCTGTTTTTT
>TRBJ1-5|TRBV28|TRBD1|-
CASSLWTGGGDGRINSNQPQHF
TGTGCCAGCAGTTTATGGACAGGGGGCGGAGACGGACGAATTAATAGCAATCAGCCCCAGCATTTT
>TRBJ2-1|TRBV5-6|TRBD2|once
CASSLSPSGTYNEQFF
TGTGCCAGCAGCTTGTCGCCTAGCGGAACTTACAATGAGCAGTTCTTC
>TRBJ1-3|TRBV18|-|-
CASSPSVVAGSSGNTIYF
TGTGCCAGCTCACCATCGGTCGTCGCAGGAAGCTCTGGAAACACCATATATTTT
>TRBJ2-5|TRBV25-1|-|-
CASFLETQYF
TGTGCCAGCTTTCTAGAGACCCAGTACTTC
>TRBJ1-2|TRBV27|TRBD1|-
CASSLSPGTGADGYTF
TGTGCCAGCAGTTTATCTCCGGGGACAGGAGCGGATGGCTACACCTTC
>TRBJ2-7|TRBV27|TRBD1|-
CASRAPSPTGRLFGEQYF
TGTGCCAGCAGAGCTCCTTCCCCGACAGGGCGGCTCTTTGGCGAGCAGTACTTC
>TRBJ1-4|TRBV7-2|TRBD1|-
CASSLGLRGRIDEKLFF
TGTGCCAGCAGCTTGGGATTGAGGGGGCGGATAGATGAAAAACTGTTTTTT
>TRBJ1-1|TRBV9|TRBD1|-
CASSPRTGVGTEAFF
TGTGCCAGCAGCCCCCGGACAGGGGTGGGTACTGAAGCTTTCTTT
>TRBJ2-2|TRBV28|TRBD1|-
CASSSQGAWTGELFF
TGTGCCAGCAGTTCCCAGGGGGCCTGGACCGGGGAGCTGTTTTTT
>TRBJ1-5|TRBV7-2|-|-
CASSLKGGNQPQHF
TGTGCCAGCAGCTTGAAGGGGGGCAATCAGCCCCAGCATTTT
>TRBJ1-4|TRBV6-5|-|-
CASSYSPVSNEKLFF
TGTGCCAGCAGTTACTCGCCGGTCTCTAATGAAAAACTGTTTTTT
>TRBJ1-5|TRBV7-9|TRBD1|-
CASSSLGQGASNQPQHF
TGTGCCAGCAGCTCCCTAGGGCAGGGGGCTAGCAATCAGCCCCAGCATTTT
>TRBJ1-4|TRBV27|TRBD1|-
CASSPRTGLNEKLFF
TGTGCCAGCAGTCCGAGGACAGGGTTAAATGAAAAACTGTTTTTT
>TRBJ1-1|TRBV19|TRBD1|-
CASSMDRERSEAFF
TGTGCCAGTAGTATGGACAGGGAGAGGAGTGAAGCTTTCTTT
>TRBJ2-3|TRBV19|-|-
CASSATQGSGTDTQYF
TGTGCCAGTAGTGCCACACAGGGATCGGGCACAGATACGCAGTATTTT
>TRBJ2-2|TRBV24-1|-|-
CATSDSVHTGELFF
TGTGCCACCAGTGATTCCGTCCACACCGGGGAGCTGTTTTTT
>TRBJ1-4|TRBV6-5|-|-
CASSYSRVGFGEKLFF
TGTGCCAGCAGTTACTCGAGGGTAGGGTTTGGTGAAAAACTGTTTTTT